This T cell receptor beta chain was documented in a study of naive and memory T cell subsets (dated by TCRdb to about 2017). Regarding the research as a whole: The figure summarizing the skin biopsy and whole blood samples listed 10 or so blood donors, 7 tuberculin skin test biopsies and 3 saline control biopsies. Skin biopsies were collected from tuberculin skin test sites or from saline-injected control sites and were processed for RNA extraction as previously described. PCR2 was typically performed as a SYBR Green qPCR that was stopped at a set threshold, although end-point PCR (approximately 6 cycles) could be used instead for low-input samples.

The table lists this clonotype with many counts. This receptor's antigen is unknown. Base qualities are not provided; no much larger clone lies one nucleotide away. Broad study findings and their caveats: Both types of skin biopsy reportedly yielded TCR sequences, though far more TCRs came from tuberculin skin test sites. The paper did not give details of skin biopsy collection and RNA processing, instead referencing earlier studies for those details. The higher numbers of TCRs at tuberculin skin test sites were interpreted as T cell infiltration of a delayed type IV hypersensitivity reaction. The RNA-based method was acknowledged as potentially sensitive to TCR transcript changes with T cell activation and differentiation.

Libraries were built with UMI-ligation and nested PCR. For the blood and skin samples, reverse transcription of TCR RNA was done with SuperScript IV along with alpha and beta constant region primers. The ligated cDNA was amplified by four rounds of PCR, in which nested alpha and beta constant region primers were used together with the SP2 primer. An oligonucleotide carrying the Illumina SP2 primer and a UMI was ligated to the 3' end of the cDNA by means of T4 RNA ligase 1. The 12-nucleotide UMI consisted of two random hexamers with an eight-base spacer between the hexamers to prevent hairpin formation. From the second PCR onward, TCR alpha and beta chain libraries were processed separately, and dual indexing was applied for multiplexing. After pooling, the indexed libraries were analyzed by capillary electrophoresis and sequenced on either an Illumina MiSeq or NextSeq. PhiX DNA at about 5-7% was spiked into libraries to increase base diversity and improve cluster recognition. The original pipeline was this. Demultiplexor pulled UMIs out of read 2, joined the UMIs with the TCR sequence from read 1, and separated reads according to sample indices. V and J genes and V-J junctions were identified by Decombinator, and each TCR was assigned a five-part identifier that included V and J deletions. Collapsinator used UMIs to correct sequencing errors and PCR amplification heterogeneity, producing a UMI-based abundance for each TCR. CDR3Translator turned identifiers into nucleotide sequence, translated that sequence into amino acids, and pulled out CDR3 regions based on terminal motifs. After normalization to the amount of input RNA, error-corrected alpha and beta TCR counts from blood and skin were compared. TCRdb reanalyzed the raw reads on its own, using fastp at Q25 for trimming and MiXCR for clone calling, and kept in-frame beta chains. A single entry per CDR3 protein holds the most common genes and DNA from its merged rows. What appears here as the V and J calls and clone size reflects TCRdb's work, not the paper's. For this sample the table gives under 20,000 distinct CDR3 sequences, of which approximately 9.7% were detected only once. The top ten clones comprise around 6.8% of the sample.

This sample's treatment or condition label indicates: skin biopsy from PPD injection site in Mantoux-positive individual. Total RNA was treated with RQ1 DNase, without cell sorting, prior to reverse transcription, with an input of 1 to 1000 ng being targeted. The study reported a robust and sensitive protocol to amplify, sequence and analyze TCRs, based on 3' ligation of a UMI-containing oligonucleotide to TCR cDNA. Tuberculin skin test biopsies came from sites injected with PPD in individuals with a positive Mantoux test. Skin biopsy and whole blood libraries were made to test pipeline robustness in samples where T cells form a minority population. The CDR3 numbers 14 residues from cysteine through phenylalanine. CDR3 DNA is the only sequence kept; it has 42 bases, read in frame from the first base. The germline V gene (reference sequence) gives CDR1 as SEHNR and CDR2 as FQNEAQ. Trimming accounts for 5 bases at V and 2 bases at J, while the number of junction bases matched to no gene is 4.

The source material was skin, sampled from a tuberculin skin test site. Recombination linked TRBV7-9 to TRBJ2-7; TRBD1 fits 9 bases in the junction. This clonotype originated in an adult in good health. The CDR3 region reads CASSPGQGPYEQYF. The DNA sequence is given as TGTGCCAGCAGCCCAGGACAGGGGCCCTACGAGCAGTACTTC.